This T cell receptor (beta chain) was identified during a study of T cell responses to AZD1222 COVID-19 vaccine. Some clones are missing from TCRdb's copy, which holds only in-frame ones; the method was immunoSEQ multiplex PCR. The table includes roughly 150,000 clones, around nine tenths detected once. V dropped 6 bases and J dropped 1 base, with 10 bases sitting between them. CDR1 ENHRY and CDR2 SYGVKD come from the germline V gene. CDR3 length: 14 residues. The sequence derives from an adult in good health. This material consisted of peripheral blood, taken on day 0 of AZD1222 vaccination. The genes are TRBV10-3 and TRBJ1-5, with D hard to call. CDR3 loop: CAISERSSNQPQHF. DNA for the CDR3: TGTGCCATCAGCGAACGGAGCAGCAATCAGCCCCAGCATTTT.